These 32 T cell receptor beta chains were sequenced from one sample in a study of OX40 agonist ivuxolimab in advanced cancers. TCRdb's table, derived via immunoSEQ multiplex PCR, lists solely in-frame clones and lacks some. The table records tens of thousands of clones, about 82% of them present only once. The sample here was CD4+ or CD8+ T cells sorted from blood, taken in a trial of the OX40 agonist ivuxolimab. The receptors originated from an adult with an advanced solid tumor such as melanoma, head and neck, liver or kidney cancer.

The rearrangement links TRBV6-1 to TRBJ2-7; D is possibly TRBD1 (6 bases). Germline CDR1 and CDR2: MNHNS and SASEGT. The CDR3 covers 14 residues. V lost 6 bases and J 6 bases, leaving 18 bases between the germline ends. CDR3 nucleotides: TGTGCCAGCAGCCCCGGGACAACCTCTCGCGAGCAGTACGTC. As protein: CASSPGTTSREQYV.

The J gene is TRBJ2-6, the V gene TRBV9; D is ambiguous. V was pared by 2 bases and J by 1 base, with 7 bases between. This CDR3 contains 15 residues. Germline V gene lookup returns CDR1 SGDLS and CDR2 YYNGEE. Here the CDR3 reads CASSVGRSGANVLTF. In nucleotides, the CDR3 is TGTGCCAGCAGCGTCGGCCGGTCTGGGGCCAACGTCCTGACTTTC.

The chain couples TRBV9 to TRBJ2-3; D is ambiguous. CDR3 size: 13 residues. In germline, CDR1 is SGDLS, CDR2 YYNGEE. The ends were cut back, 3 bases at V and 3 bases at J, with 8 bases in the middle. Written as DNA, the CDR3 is TGTGCCAGCAGCGCCCGGGTTACAGATACGCAGTATTTT. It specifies CASSARVTDTQYF.

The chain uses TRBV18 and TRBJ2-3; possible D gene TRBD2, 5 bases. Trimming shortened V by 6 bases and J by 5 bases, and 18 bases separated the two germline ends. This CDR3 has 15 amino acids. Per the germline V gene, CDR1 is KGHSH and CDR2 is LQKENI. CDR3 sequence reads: CASSGGLGGGDTQYF. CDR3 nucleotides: TGTGCCAGCTCGGGCGGACTGGGTGGAGGAGATACGCAGTATTTT. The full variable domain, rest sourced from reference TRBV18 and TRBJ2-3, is NAGVMQNPRHLVRRRGQEARLRCSPMKGHSHVYWYRQLPEEGLKFMVYLQKENIIDESGMPKERFSAEFPKEGPSILRIQQVVRGDSAAYFCASSGGLGGGDTQYFGPGTRLTVL.

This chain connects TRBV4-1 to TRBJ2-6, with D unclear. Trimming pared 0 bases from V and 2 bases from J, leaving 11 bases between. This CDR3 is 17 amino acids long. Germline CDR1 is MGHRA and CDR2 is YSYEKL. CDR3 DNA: TGCGCCAGCAGCCAAGATCCAACCGAGGCTGGGGCCAACGTCCTGACTTTC. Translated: CASSQDPTEAGANVLTF.

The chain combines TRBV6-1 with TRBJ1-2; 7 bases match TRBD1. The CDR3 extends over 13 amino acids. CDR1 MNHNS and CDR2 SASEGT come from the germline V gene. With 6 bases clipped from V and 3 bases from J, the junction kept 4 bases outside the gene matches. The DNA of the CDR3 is TGTGCCAGCAGCCGAGACAGGGACTATGGCTACACCTTC. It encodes CASSRDRDYGYTF.

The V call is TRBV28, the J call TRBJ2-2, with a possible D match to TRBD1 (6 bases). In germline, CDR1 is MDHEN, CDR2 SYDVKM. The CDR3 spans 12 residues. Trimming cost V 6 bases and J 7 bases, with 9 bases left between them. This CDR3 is CASSPRGGELFF. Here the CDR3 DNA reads TGTGCCAGCAGCCCCAGGGGCGGGGAGCTGTTTTTT.

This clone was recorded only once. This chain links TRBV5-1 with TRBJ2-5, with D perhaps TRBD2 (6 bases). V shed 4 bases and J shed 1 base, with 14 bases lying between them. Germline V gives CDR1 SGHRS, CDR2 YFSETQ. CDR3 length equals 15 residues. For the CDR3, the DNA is TGCGCCAGCAGCCCCTGGGCGGGATCCCAAGAGACCCAGTACTTC. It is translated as CASSPWAGSQETQYF. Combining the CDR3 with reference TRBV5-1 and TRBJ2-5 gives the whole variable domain KAGVTQTPRYLIKTRGQQVTLSCSPISGHRSVSWYQQTPGQGLQFLFEYFSETQRNKGNFPGRFSGRQFSNSRSEMNVSTLELGDSALYLCASSPWAGSQETQYFGPGTRLLVL.

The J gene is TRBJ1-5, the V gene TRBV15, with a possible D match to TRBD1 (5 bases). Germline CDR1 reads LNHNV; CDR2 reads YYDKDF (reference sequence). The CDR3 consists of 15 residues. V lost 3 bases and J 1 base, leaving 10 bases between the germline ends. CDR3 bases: TGTGCCACCAGCAGTGAAGACAGAAGCAATCAGCCCCAGCATTTT. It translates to CATSSEDRSNQPQHF.

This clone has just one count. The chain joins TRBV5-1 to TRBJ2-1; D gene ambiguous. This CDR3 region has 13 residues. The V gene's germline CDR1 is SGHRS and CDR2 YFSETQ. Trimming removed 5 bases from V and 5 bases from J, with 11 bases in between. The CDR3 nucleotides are TGCGCCAGCAGGGACGAGAACCACAATGAGCAGTTCTTC. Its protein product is CASRDENHNEQFF.

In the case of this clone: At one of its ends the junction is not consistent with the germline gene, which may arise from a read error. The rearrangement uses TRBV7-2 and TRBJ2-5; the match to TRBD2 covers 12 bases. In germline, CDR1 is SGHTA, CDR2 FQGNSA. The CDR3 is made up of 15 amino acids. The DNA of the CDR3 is TGTGCCAGCAGTTTAGGACTAGCGGGGCAAGAGACCCAGTACTTC. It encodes CASSLGLAGQETQYF. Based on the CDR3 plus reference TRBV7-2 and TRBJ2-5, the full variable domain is GAGVSQSPSNKVTEKGKDVELRCDPISGHTALYWYRQSLGQGLEFLIYFQGNSAPDKSGLPSDRFSAERTGGSVSTLTIQRTQQEDSAVYLCASSLGLAGQETQYFGPGTRLLVL.

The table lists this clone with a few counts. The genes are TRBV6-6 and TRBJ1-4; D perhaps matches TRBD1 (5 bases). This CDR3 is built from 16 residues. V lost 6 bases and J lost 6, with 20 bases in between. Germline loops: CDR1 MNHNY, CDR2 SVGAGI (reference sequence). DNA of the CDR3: TGTGCCAGCAGGGGAGGGATAGGGACGGTGTATGAAAAACTGTTTTTT. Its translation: CASRGGIGTVYEKLFF.

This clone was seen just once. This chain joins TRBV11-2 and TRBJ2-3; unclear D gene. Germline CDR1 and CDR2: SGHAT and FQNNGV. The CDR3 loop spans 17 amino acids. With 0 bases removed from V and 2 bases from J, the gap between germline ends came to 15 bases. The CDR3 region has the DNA TGTGCCAGCAGCTTAGATTATACAGATACTTACACAGATACGCAGTATTTT. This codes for CASSLDYTDTYTDTQYF.

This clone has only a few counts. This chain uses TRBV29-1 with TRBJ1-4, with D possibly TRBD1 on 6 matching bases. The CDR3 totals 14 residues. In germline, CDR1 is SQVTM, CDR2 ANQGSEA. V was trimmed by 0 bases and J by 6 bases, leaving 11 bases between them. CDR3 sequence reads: CSVEDSAGDEKLFF. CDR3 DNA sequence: TGCAGCGTTGAAGATTCCGCAGGGGATGAAAAACTGTTTTTT.

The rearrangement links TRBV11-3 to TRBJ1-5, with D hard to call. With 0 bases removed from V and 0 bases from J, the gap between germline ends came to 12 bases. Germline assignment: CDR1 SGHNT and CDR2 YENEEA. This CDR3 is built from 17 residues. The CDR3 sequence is CASSLDVGGNSNQPQHF. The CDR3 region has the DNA TGTGCCAGCAGCTTAGATGTTGGAGGGAATAGCAATCAGCCCCAGCATTTT.

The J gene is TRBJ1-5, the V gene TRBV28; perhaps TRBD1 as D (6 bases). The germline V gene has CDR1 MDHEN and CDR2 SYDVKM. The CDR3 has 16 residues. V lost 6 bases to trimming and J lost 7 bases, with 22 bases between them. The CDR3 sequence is CASSPGRGIRGQPQHF. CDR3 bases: TGTGCCAGCAGCCCAGGCAGGGGTATAAGGGGACAGCCCCAGCATTTT.

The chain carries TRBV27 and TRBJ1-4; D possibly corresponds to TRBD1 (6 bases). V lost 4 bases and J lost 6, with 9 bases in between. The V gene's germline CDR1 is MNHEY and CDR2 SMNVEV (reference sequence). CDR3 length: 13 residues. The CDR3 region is CASSSRGDEKLFF. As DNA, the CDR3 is TGTGCCAGCAGTTCCAGGGGAGATGAAAAACTGTTTTTT.

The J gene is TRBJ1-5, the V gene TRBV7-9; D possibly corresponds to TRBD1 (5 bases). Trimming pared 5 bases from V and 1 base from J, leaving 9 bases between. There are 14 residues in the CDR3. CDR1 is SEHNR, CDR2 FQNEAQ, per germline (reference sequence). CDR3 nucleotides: TGTGCCAGCAGCCTTCGGGACAGCAATCAGCCCCAGCATTTT. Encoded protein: CASSLRDSNQPQHF.

The CDR3 region has the DNA TGCGCCAGCAGCTTGGGGCTTAACAATGAGCAGTTCTTC. Protein sequence: CASSLGLNNEQFF. This rearrangement joins TRBV5-1 to TRBJ2-1; D call uncertain. The germline V gene has CDR1 SGHRS and CDR2 YFSETQ. Trimming removed 0 bases from V and 5 bases from J, with 6 bases in between. The CDR3 runs to 13 residues.

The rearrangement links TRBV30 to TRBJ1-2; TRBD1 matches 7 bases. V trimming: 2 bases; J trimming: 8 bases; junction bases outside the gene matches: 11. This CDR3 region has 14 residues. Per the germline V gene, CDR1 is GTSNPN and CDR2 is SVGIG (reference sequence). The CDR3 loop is CAWSLVRGLGGYTF. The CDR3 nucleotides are TGTGCCTGGAGTCTGGTAAGGGGGCTCGGAGGCTACACCTTC.

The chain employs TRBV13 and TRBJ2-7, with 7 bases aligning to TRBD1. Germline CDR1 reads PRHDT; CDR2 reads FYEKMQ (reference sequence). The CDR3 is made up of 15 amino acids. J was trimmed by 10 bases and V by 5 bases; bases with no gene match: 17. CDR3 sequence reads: CASSARDSAFQGQYF. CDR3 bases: TGTGCCAGCAGCGCCCGGGACAGTGCCTTCCAAGGACAGTACTTC.

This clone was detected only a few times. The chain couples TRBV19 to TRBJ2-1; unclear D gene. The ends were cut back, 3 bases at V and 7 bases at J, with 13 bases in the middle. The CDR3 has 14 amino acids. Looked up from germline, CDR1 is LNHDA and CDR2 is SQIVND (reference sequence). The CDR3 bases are TGTGCCAGTAGTATCATGGTCGGTGTTAATGAGCAGTTCTTC. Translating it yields CASSIMVGVNEQFF.

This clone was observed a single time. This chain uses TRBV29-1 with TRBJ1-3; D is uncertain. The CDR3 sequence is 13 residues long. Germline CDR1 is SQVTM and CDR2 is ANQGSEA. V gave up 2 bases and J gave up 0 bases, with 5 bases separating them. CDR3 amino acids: CSVEQNSGNTIYF. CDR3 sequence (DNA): TGCAGCGTTGAACAGAACTCTGGAAACACCATATATTTT.

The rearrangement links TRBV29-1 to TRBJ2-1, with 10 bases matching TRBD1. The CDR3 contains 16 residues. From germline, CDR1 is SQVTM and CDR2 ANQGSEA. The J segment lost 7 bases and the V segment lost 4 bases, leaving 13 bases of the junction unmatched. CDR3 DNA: TGCAGCGTTGTTTTTCCGGGAGGGACAGGGGTTAATGAGCAGTTCTTC. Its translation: CSVVFPGGTGVNEQFF.

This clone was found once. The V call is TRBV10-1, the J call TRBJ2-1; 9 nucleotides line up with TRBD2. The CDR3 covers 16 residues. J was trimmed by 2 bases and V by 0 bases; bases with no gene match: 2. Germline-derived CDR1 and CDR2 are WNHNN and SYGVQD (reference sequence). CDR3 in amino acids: CASSESAGGAYNEQFF. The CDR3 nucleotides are TGCGCCAGCAGTGAGTCAGCGGGAGGCGCCTACAATGAGCAGTTCTTC.

The CDR3 loop reads CASSAGPYGYTF. The DNA of the CDR3 is TGTGCCAGCAGTGCGGGTCCCTATGGCTACACCTTC. This chain uses TRBV6-1 with TRBJ1-2; D is undetermined. Trimming took off 4 bases at V and 4 bases at J, with 7 bases between the two ends. The CDR3 contains 12 residues. In germline, CDR1 is MNHNS, CDR2 SASEGT.

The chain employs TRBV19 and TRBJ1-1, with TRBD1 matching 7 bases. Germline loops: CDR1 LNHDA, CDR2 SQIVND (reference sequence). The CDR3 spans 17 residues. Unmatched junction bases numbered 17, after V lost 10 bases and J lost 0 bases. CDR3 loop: CATPGGVWRAMNTEAFF. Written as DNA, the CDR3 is TGTGCCACCCCAGGGGGGGTCTGGCGGGCGATGAACACTGAAGCTTTCTTT.

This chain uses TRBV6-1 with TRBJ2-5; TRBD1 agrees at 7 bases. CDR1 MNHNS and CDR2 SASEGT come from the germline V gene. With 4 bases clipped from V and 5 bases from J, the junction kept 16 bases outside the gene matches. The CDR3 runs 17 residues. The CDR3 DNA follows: TGTGCCAGCAGTGGGTGGGACAGACCCCGACCAGGGGAGACCCAGTACTTC. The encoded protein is CASSGWDRPRPGETQYF.

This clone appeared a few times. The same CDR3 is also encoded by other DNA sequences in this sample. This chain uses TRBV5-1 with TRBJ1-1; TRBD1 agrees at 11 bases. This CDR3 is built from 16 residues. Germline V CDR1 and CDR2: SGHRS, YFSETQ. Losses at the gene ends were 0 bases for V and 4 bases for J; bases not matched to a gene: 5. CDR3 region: CASSLGLGQGATEAFF. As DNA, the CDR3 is TGCGCCAGCAGCTTGGGTCTTGGACAGGGGGCCACTGAAGCTTTCTTT.

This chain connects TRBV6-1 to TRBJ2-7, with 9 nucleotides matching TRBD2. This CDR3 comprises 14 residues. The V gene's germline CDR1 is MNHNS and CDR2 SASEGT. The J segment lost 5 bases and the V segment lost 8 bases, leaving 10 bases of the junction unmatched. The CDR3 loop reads CASQWRGGLDEQYV. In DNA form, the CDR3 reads TGTGCCAGCCAGTGGCGGGGGGGCCTGGACGAGCAGTACGTC.

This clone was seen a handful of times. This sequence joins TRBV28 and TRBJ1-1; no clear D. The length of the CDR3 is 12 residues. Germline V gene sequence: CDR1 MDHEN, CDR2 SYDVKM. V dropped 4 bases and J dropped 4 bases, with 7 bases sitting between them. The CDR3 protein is CASSSTGTEAFF. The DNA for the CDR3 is TGTGCCAGCAGTTCCACGGGCACTGAAGCTTTCTTT.

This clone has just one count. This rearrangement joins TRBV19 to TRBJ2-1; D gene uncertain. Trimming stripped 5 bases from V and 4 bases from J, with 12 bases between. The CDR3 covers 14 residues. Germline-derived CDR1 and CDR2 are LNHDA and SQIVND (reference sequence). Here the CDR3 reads CASSPAQEYNEQFF. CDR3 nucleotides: TGTGCCAGTAGTCCCGCTCAGGAATACAATGAGCAGTTCTTC.